This T cell receptor (beta chain) was obtained from a study of blood T cell repertoires in COVID-19. Study-wide context: Sample material is recorded as cDNA or gDNA derived from T cells, B-cell-depleted T cells, or PBMCs.

TCRdb keeps only in-frame clones here, not all; method: immunoSEQ multiplex PCR. The sample carries a few hundred thousand clones, 87% recorded once. Per germline, CDR1 SGHTA and CDR2 FQGTGA. Trimming cost V 4 bases and J 3 bases; bases outside gene matches: 5. CDR3 length: 15 amino acids. This chain connects TRBV7-3 to TRBJ2-1; 8 nucleotides align to TRBD1. The sequenced sample was peripheral blood. This clonotype originated in a woman aged 45-59 years who had recovered from COVID-19. CDR3: CASSYGQGDYNEQFF. The DNA for the CDR3 is TGTGCCAGCAGCTACGGACAGGGTGACTACAATGAGCAGTTCTTC.